This T cell receptor (beta chain) was recorded in a study of Graves' ophthalmopathy and Graves' hyperthyroidism. TCR beta CDR3 regions were amplified from RNA transcripts. An opening RT-PCR round employed HTBI primers and preceded a second-round multiplex PCR. TCRdb called the multiplex PCR reads again in MiXCR, with one record for every CDR3 protein. The sample includes under 350,000 distinct CDR3 sequences, roughly a sixth of them seen just once. This clonotype has a count of ten or more. The CDR3 sequence is 16 residues long. Trimming cost V 4 bases and J 4 bases; bases outside gene matches: 12. Germline CDR1 and CDR2: SGHRS and YFSETQ.

The origin of this receptor is an adult man with Graves' ophthalmopathy. The rearrangement joins TRBV5-1 to TRBJ2-7, with 9 bases that match TRBD1. Sequenced input: peripheral blood. CDR3 sequence: CASSLGRLGQGYEQYF. The DNA for the CDR3 is TGCGCCAGCAGCCTGGGGCGGTTGGGACAGGGTTACGAGCAGTACTTC.